Detailed here is one T cell receptor (beta chain). This record comes from a study of technical replicates of blood from a handful of donors. The assay was immunoSEQ multiplex PCR, and TCRdb's table has in-frame clones only and misses some. Of under 55,000 clones in the sample, about 96% were seen once. The TCR originated in a human donor in good health. Sequenced sample: T cells isolated from PBMCs.

The CDR3 reads CASTEGAFLGEQYF. The CDR3 DNA follows: TGTGCCAGTACCGAGGGGGCGTTTTTAGGCGAGCAGTACTTC. The chain uses TRBV6-1 and TRBJ2-7; 7 nucleotides match TRBD1. From germline, CDR1 is MNHNS and CDR2 SASEGT. CDR3 size: 14 residues. J was trimmed by 6 bases and V by 9 bases; bases with no gene match: 14.